Presented here are 20 T cell receptor beta chains from one specimen sequenced in a study of regulatory T cells in long-lasting Graves disease. The time point denotes: newly diagnosed GD, antithyroid drugs for less than 3 months. With RNA extracted from PBMCs as input, the TCR library was made. With iRepertoire HTBI primers and Arm-PCR of CDR3 regions, TCR beta libraries were built. TCRdb ran MiXCR on the multiplex PCR reads and lists one entry per CDR3 protein. Of approximately 400,000 distinct CDR3 sequences listed, about 15% were seen once; the top ten hold 16%. These data also featured in a second study, about T cells in Graves' hyperthyroidism and ophthalmopathy.

Source: peripheral blood mononuclear cells (PBMCs), taken at new diagnosis, from a patient treated with antithyroid drugs. The receptors originated from a woman in her 30s with Graves disease.

This clonotype has at least ten counts. This sequence joins TRBV25-1 and TRBJ2-7; TRBD2 matches 15 bases. The CDR3 runs 19 residues. The J segment lost 5 bases and the V segment lost 1 base, leaving 12 bases of the junction unmatched. Germline lookup yields CDR1 MGHDK and CDR2 SYGVNS. The CDR3 loop reads CASSEFPGLAGGKVDEQYF. Written as DNA, the CDR3 is TGTGCCAGCAGTGAATTTCCGGGACTAGCGGGAGGTAAGGTCGACGAGCAGTACTTC.

This clonotype was detected many times. J is TRBJ2-1 and V is TRBV24-1, with a weak D call TRBD2 (6 bases). Trimming removed 3 bases from V and 8 bases from J, with 19 bases in between. The CDR3 runs 16 residues. From germline, CDR1 is KGHDR and CDR2 SFDVKD. CDR3 sequence (DNA): TGTGCCACCAGTGATCCCCCGGGACTCTCCGGGGATGAGCAGTTCTTC. This gives the protein CATSDPPGLSGDEQFF.

This clonotype was recorded many times. The rearrangement uses TRBV12-3 or TRBV12-4 and TRBJ2-6, with no clear D. This CDR3 has 15 amino acids. V lost 3 bases, J lost 0 bases, and 6 bases lay in between. The CDR3 loop reads CASSFQASGANVLTF. The CDR3 nucleotides are TGTGCCAGCAGTTTTCAGGCCTCTGGGGCCAACGTCCTGACTTTC.

The sample holds many counts of this clonotype. The chain carries TRBV6-4 and TRBJ1-2; 10 bases line up with TRBD1. Germline CDR1 is MRHNA and CDR2 is SNTAGT. This CDR3 region has 14 residues. V was clipped by 9 bases and J by 7 bases; unmatched bases: 11. CDR3 nucleotide sequence: TGTGCCAGAAGACAGGGGGCGTCGCGCAGTGGCTACACCTTC. This gives the protein CARRQGASRSGYTF.

This clonotype has ten or more counts. The CDR3 DNA reads TGTGCCAGCAGTCCCCTAGCGGAGCAAGAGACCCAGTACTTC. Protein: CASSPLAEQETQYF. The chain couples TRBV27 to TRBJ2-5; 7 bases agree with TRBD2. The CDR3 spans 14 residues. CDR1 and CDR2 (germline): MNHEY, SMNVEV (reference sequence). V was pared by 5 bases and J by 2 bases, with 5 bases of the junction left unmatched.

This clonotype was picked up a small number of times. The CDR3 protein is CASSFSYTNTEAFF. DNA for the CDR3: TGTGCCAGCAGCTTTTCGTACACGAACACTGAAGCTTTCTTT. The chain uses TRBV5-4 and TRBJ1-1; D gene uncertain. In germline, CDR1 is SGHNT, CDR2 YYREEE (reference sequence). This CDR3 has 14 residues. V lost 2 bases and J lost 1, with 9 bases in between. Combining the CDR3 with reference TRBV5-4 and TRBJ1-1 gives the whole variable domain ETGVTQSPTHLIKTRGQQVTLRCSSQSGHNTVSWYQQALGQGPQFIFQYYREEENGRGNFPPRFSGLQFPNYSSELNVNALELDDSALYLCASSFSYTNTEAFFGQGTRLTVV.

The sample holds a few counts of this clonotype. V usage is TRBV28 and J usage is TRBJ1-3; 8 nucleotides agree with TRBD1. The germline CDR1 and CDR2 sequences are MDHEN and SYDVKM. Trimming removed 4 bases from V and 3 bases from J; junction bases left unmatched: 8. There are 16 residues in the CDR3. The CDR3 loop is CASSWGAGGVGNTIYF. The CDR3 region has the DNA TGTGCCAGCAGTTGGGGAGCAGGGGGCGTTGGAAACACCATATATTTT.

This clonotype was seen ten or more times. The chain combines TRBV11-2 with TRBJ2-7; 11 bases line up with TRBD2. V was clipped by 1 base and J by 4 bases; unmatched bases: 9. This CDR3 is built from 17 residues. From germline, CDR1 is SGHAT and CDR2 FQNNGV. CDR3: CASSLGGLAEIPYEQYF. The CDR3 DNA is TGTGCCAGCAGCTTAGGGGGACTAGCGGAGATCCCTTACGAGCAGTACTTC.

This clonotype was counted at least ten times. The chain has TRBV24-1 and TRBJ2-3, with TRBD2 matching 8 bases. With 4 bases clipped from V and 0 bases from J, the junction kept 5 bases outside the gene matches. Germline V gives CDR1 KGHDR, CDR2 SFDVKD. The CDR3 has 16 amino acids. This CDR3 is CATSDRTSTSTDTQYF. DNA of the CDR3: TGTGCCACCAGTGACCGGACTAGCACTAGCACAGATACGCAGTATTTT.

Only a few counts were recorded for this clonotype. The chain joins TRBV7-9 to TRBJ2-1; TRBD2 matches at 9 bases. J gave up 3 bases and V 7 bases, and 7 bases lay outside the gene matches. The CDR3 spans 15 residues. Germline CDR1 and CDR2: SEHNR and FQNEAQ (reference sequence). For the CDR3, the DNA is TGTGCCAGCACCCTTAGCGGGAGATTCTACAATGAGCAGTTCTTC. Protein sequence: CASTLSGRFYNEQFF.

At least ten counts were recorded for this clonotype. V is TRBV6-2 or TRBV6-3 and J is TRBJ2-3; D possibly corresponds to TRBD2 (7 bases). Trimming took 5 bases from V and 4 from J, leaving 16 bases between them. The CDR3 covers 15 residues. Germline CDR1 and CDR2: MNHEY and SVGEGT. CDR3 amino acids: CASSRGRESSDTQYF. The CDR3 DNA is TGTGCCAGCAGTCGGGGGCGGGAGTCCTCAGATACGCAGTATTTT.

There are many counts of this clonotype. The CDR3 is CASSYAGGHTEAFF. CDR3 DNA: TGTGCCAGCAGTTACGCCGGGGGGCACACTGAAGCTTTCTTT. The V call is TRBV6-5, the J call TRBJ1-1, with D tentatively TRBD1 (6 bases). The CDR3 totals 14 residues. Germline-derived CDR1 and CDR2 are MNHEY and SVGAGI. V was clipped by 2 bases and J by 3 bases, with 10 bases between them.

V gene TRBV14 combines with J gene TRBJ2-1; D may be TRBD2 (6 bases). Germline V gene sequence: CDR1 SGHDN, CDR2 FVKESK. V gave up 4 bases and J gave up 4 bases, with 14 bases separating them. The CDR3 has 15 residues. The CDR3 is CASSPSERRYNEQFF. Written as DNA, the CDR3 is TGTGCCAGCAGCCCTAGCGAGAGGCGGTACAATGAGCAGTTCTTC. Together with reference TRBV14 and TRBJ2-1, the CDR3 gives the full variable domain: EAGVTQFPSHSVIEKGQTVTLRCDPISGHDNLYWYRRVMGKEIKFLLHFVKESKQDESGMPNNRFLAERTGGTYSTLKVQPAELEDSGVYFCASSPSERRYNEQFFGPGTRLTVL.

This clonotype came up many times. This rearrangement joins TRBV12-3 or TRBV12-4 to TRBJ2-1; tentative D call: TRBD2 (5 bases). Trimming shortened V by 1 base and J by 0 bases, and 10 bases separated the two germline ends. The CDR3 sequence is 16 residues long. CDR3 in DNA: TGTGCCAGCAGTTTAGGGCAGCGGAGCTCCTACAATGAGCAGTTCTTC. Protein product: CASSLGQRSSYNEQFF.

The sample holds many counts of this clonotype. V is TRBV6-1 and J is TRBJ2-1, with D unclear. CDR3 length equals 15 residues. Trimming took off 7 bases at V and 0 bases at J, with 13 bases between the two ends. Germline CDR1 MNHNS, CDR2 SASEGT. The CDR3 spells CASTLSPSSYNEQFF. DNA for the CDR3: TGTGCCAGCACTCTAAGCCCGAGCTCCTACAATGAGCAGTTCTTC.

This clonotype was seen a few times. This chain links TRBV7-9 with TRBJ2-5; possibly TRBD1 for D (6 bases). V was trimmed by 4 bases and J by 4 bases, leaving 19 bases between them. CDR3 length: 16 residues. Germline V lookup: CDR1 SEHNR, CDR2 FQNEAQ (reference sequence). The CDR3 spells CASSSNHRVKSETQYF. CDR3 nucleotide sequence: TGTGCCAGCAGCTCAAACCACAGGGTCAAGTCAGAGACCCAGTACTTC.

In this sample, this clonotype turned up many times. This sequence joins TRBV3-1 and TRBJ2-1; maybe TRBD2 (6 bases). Germline V lookup: CDR1 LGHDT, CDR2 YNNKEL (reference sequence). This CDR3 is 15 amino acids long. Trimming shortened V by 4 bases and J by 0 bases, and 10 bases separated the two germline ends. CDR3 coding DNA: TGTGCCAGCAGCCCGGACGGGAGCTCCTACAATGAGCAGTTCTTC. Translation: CASSPDGSSYNEQFF.

This clonotype was detected a few times. The rearrangement links TRBV19 to TRBJ1-5; tentative D call: TRBD1 (5 bases). Trimming removed 3 bases from V and 1 base from J, with 13 bases in between. This CDR3 spans 16 amino acids. The germline V gene encodes CDR1 LNHDA and CDR2 SQIVND (reference sequence). CDR3 DNA sequence: TGTGCCAGTAGTATCCAGGGCGGGGCAAGCAATCAGCCCCAGCATTTT. Its protein is CASSIQGGASNQPQHF.

This clonotype was seen at least ten times. The chain uses TRBV5-1 and TRBJ2-3; no reliable D call. Germline V gives CDR1 SGHRS, CDR2 YFSETQ. V was clipped by 2 bases and J by 1 base, with 5 bases between them. The CDR3 is made up of 13 amino acids. The CDR3 spells CASSLKRTDTQYF. The CDR3 DNA is TGCGCCAGCAGCTTAAAGCGCACAGATACGCAGTATTTT.

J is TRBJ2-3 and V is TRBV5-1; TRBD2 matches at 9 bases. Germline V CDR1 and CDR2: SGHRS, YFSETQ. Trimming took 5 bases from V and 0 from J; bases not matched to a gene: 4. The CDR3 is made up of 15 amino acids. Here the CDR3 reads CASRGLAASTDTQYF. CDR3 bases: TGCGCCAGCAGGGGACTAGCCGCGAGCACAGATACGCAGTATTTT.